This TCR beta chain was recorded in a study of control samples from healthy donors and cancer patients. The germline CDR1 and CDR2 sequences are SGDLS and YYNGEE. The CDR3 sequence is 14 residues long. V was cut by 0 bases and J by 5 bases, with 8 bases left in between. Only in-frame clones appear in the TCRdb table, and some are missing; sequencing was by immunoSEQ multiplex PCR. The sample records about 130,000 clones, nearly 90% being singletons. The V gene is TRBV9, the J gene TRBJ2-2; perhaps TRBD2 as D (5 bases). The sample taken for sequencing was blood. The source of this sequence is a middle-aged man in good health. CDR3: CASSVAGVTGELFF. As DNA, the CDR3 is TGTGCCAGCAGCGTAGCCGGGGTTACCGGGGAGCTGTTTTTT.